This TCR beta chain was profiled in a study of breast tumors, draining lymph nodes, adjacent tissues. Study conclusions and caveats: The data were judged consistent with most tumor T cells coming from lymph node and expanding in tumor. Tumors had less TCR diversity than lymph nodes, more than nontumor tissue. Luminal-like breast cancer showed significantly higher tumor–nontumor repertoire similarity than basal-like. That most tumor T cells come from lymph nodes remained unproven.

Samples came from axillary lymph nodes draining the breast cancer. This clonotype was seen ten or more times. Its antigen remains unidentified. Each CDR3 protein gets one entry after TCRdb re-called the multiplex PCR reads with MiXCR. The sample includes some 140,000 distinct CDR3 sequences, about 20% of them seen just once. Source material: axillary lymph node tissue. This TCR was recovered from a female donor with breast cancer. Some clones in this sample may be carry-over from other donors' samples.

The CDR3 protein is CASSLSGSTYNEQFF. For the CDR3, the DNA is TGTGCCAGCAGCTTATCAGGGAGCACCTACAATGAGCAGTTCTTC. The chain couples TRBV7-3 to TRBJ2-1; the D call may be TRBD1 or TRBD2 (5 bases each). The CDR3 totals 15 residues. Germline-derived CDR1 and CDR2 are SGHTA and FQGTGA. Trimming took 2 bases from V and 2 from J, leaving 10 bases between them. Complete variable domain (other parts from reference TRBV7-3 and TRBJ2-1): GAGVSQTPSNKVTEKGKYVELRCDPISGHTALYWYRQSLGQGPEFLIYFQGTGAADDSGLPNDRFFAVRPEGSVSTLKIQRTERGDSAVYLCASSLSGSTYNEQFFGPGTRLTVL.